This T cell receptor beta chain was retrieved from a study of blood T cell repertoires in COVID-19 (TCRdb year 2020). Broadly, across the study: Samples covering the acute and convalescent phases of COVID-19 were provided by collaborators in the United States, Italy and Spain. The sample metadata nearly always contained a de-identified subject ID, COVID-19 status, age in years and sex. Where HLA class I and class II types were available, the types were taken from metadata supplied by the sample provider, not from assay-based typing. The material from the prospective study consisted of cDNA or gDNA derived from T cells, B-cell-depleted T cells, or PBMCs. Samples came from the ongoing ImmuneRACE study (first 160 participants) plus 1,254 subjects from 6 global collaborators. The repertoires were released in a freely available public database meant as a resource for research on the immune response to SARS-CoV-2. Deeply sampled blood TCRbeta repertoires from subjects exposed to, actively infected with, or recovered from COVID-19 were included in the dataset. General study outcomes and caveats: The amount of clinical and demographic metadata varied by source and participant and was provided uncurated.

TCRbeta CDR3 regions were amplified from genomic DNA using the immunoSEQ Assay, a bias-controlled multiplex PCR. The study's own analysis went as follows. The number of nucleated cells in each sample was estimated from the amplification of reference gene primers within the assay. Sequence reads were collapsed and filtered to measure the absolute abundance of every unique TCRbeta CDR3 rearrangement. For each sample, productive Simpson clonality was calculated by taking the square root of Simpson's diversity index across productive rearrangements. The immuneACCESS repertoire file appears here via TCRdb, limited to in-frame rearrangements. These files lack a portion of the clones; in checked studies, under half of the deficit traces to unresolved V genes, and the cause of the others is not known. That table furnishes V, J and clone size, whereas the DNA furnished D and trimming. This sample is represented by roughly 330,000 clones; more than 75% of them were singletons. The top ten constitute approximately 5% of the sample.

In the case of this clone: Its antigen specificity is not known. No base quality information exists; no much larger clone differs at one position.

Participants in the prospective study were enrolled through a virtual design, were aged roughly 18 to 100 years, and lived in 24 United States geographic areas. In the prospective study, participants were assigned to cohorts based on the clinical history participants reported in a screening survey and a study questionnaire. ImmuneRACE Cohort 3 recovered participants were defined by two consecutive negative NP/OP PCR tests, healthcare professional clearance, or symptom resolution. In the prospective study, mobile phlebotomists collected whole blood, serum and a nasopharyngeal or oropharyngeal swab from each participant. Additional blood draws and questionnaires over an approximately two-month period could optionally be provided by prospective study participants. Before DNA extraction, prospective study blood samples were shipped either frozen or at room temperature. From a lookup of the germline V gene, CDR1 and CDR2 are MDHEN and SYDVKM. Trimming takes 3 bases off V and 0 bases off J; junction bases not matched to a gene: 9. Reading from cysteine to phenylalanine, the CDR3 counts 19 amino acids. Only the CDR3 DNA is retained, 57 bases long and in frame from the first base.

This TCR was recovered from a woman aged 30 to 39 who had recovered from COVID-19. The chain employs TRBV28 and TRBJ1-6, and 9 junctional nucleotides match TRBD1. The sample consisted of PBMCs or T cells enriched from blood (not recorded which). The CDR3 in this case is CASSFPWTGASSYNSPLHF. The DNA is as follows: TGTGCCAGCAGTTTTCCCTGGACAGGGGCCAGCTCCTATAATTCACCCCTCCACTTT.